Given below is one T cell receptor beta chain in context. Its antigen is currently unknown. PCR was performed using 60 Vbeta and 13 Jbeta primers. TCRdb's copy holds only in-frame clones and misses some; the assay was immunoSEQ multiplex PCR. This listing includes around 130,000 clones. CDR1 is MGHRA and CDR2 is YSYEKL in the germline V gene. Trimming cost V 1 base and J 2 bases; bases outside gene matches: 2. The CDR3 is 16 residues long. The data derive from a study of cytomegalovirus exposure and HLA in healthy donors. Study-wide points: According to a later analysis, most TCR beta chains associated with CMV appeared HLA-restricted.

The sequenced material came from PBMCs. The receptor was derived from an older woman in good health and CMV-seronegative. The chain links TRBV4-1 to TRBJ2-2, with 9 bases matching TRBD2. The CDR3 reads CASSQVREGNTGELFF. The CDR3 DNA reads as TGCGCCAGCAGCCAAGTGCGGGAGGGCAACACCGGGGAGCTGTTTTTT.